The clone carrying this TCR beta chain was recorded a few times. One end of the junction varies from germline; a read error may be responsible. TCRdb used MiXCR to reprocess the 5' RACE reads, holding one entry per CDR3 protein. This repertoire shows 470,000 or so distinct CDR3 sequences, about 20% found once; its top ten account for about 22%. The data derive from a study of T-cell memory formation after mild COVID-19. The CDR3 runs to 12 residues. Germline values: CDR1 ENHRY, CDR2 SYGVKD. The origin of this receptor is a man between 18 and 35 years old who had mild COVID-19 (a few samples of this study predate the infection). Cell type and time point are not known. Material: PBMCs or a T cell subset sorted from them (not recorded which). V usage is TRBV10-3 and J usage is TRBJ1-4; D is uncertain. The CDR3 reads CASSGNNEKLFF. The CDR3 nucleotides read TGTGCCAGCAGTGGGAATAATGAAAAACTGTTTTTT.